Listed below are T cell receptor beta chains from one sample, sequenced in a study of blood T cell repertoires in COVID-19. Measured with immunoSEQ multiplex PCR; TCRdb has only the in-frame clones, and not every one. The sample includes about 250,000 clones, about 88% of them seen just once. What was sequenced was peripheral blood. These receptors were obtained from a woman between 35 and 50 years old who had recovered from COVID-19. The CDR3 runs from the conserved cysteine through the conserved F or W. A D gene is named only where the DNA matches it firmly. Part of the rows lack a size; the others show once, few, many or a class for expanded clones.

J: TRBJ2-2; D: TRBD1; V: TRBV2; size: -; CDR3: CASSARTGGRVDTGELFF; DNA: TGTGCCAGCAGCGCGAGGACAGGGGGGCGCGTCGACACCGGGGAGCTGTTTTTT
J: TRBJ2-2; D: TRBD2; V: TRBV27; size: -; CDR3: CASSLLAGVGNGELFF; DNA: TGTGCCAGCAGCCTACTAGCGGGAGTAGGGAACGGGGAGCTGTTTTTT
J: TRBJ2-1; D: TRBD1; V: TRBV19; size: -; CDR3: CATLDRGNEQFF; DNA: TGTGCCACTTTGGACAGGGGGAATGAGCAGTTCTTC
J: TRBJ2-7; D: TRBD1; V: TRBV6-5; size: -; CDR3: CATMEMGQSYEQYF; DNA: TGTGCCACCATGGAGATGGGACAGTCCTACGAGCAGTACTTC
J: TRBJ2-3; D: TRBD2; V: TRBV5-1; size: once; CDR3: CASSKLAGGLPDTQYF; DNA: TGCGCCAGCAGCAAACTAGCGGGAGGGCTCCCAGATACGCAGTATTTT
J: TRBJ1-2; D: -; V: TRBV29-1; size: -; CDR3: CSVEDRRTNYGYTF; DNA: TGCAGCGTTGAAGATCGGCGGACTAACTATGGCTACACCTTC
J: TRBJ1-2; D: -; V: TRBV24-1; size: once; CDR3: CATSDWKGVYPYGYTF; DNA: TGTGCCACCAGTGATTGGAAGGGGGTCTACCCCTATGGCTACACCTTC
J: TRBJ2-5; D: TRBD2; V: TRBV10-2; size: -; CDR3: CASSGVAGKQETQYF; DNA: TGCGCCAGCAGTGGGGTAGCGGGGAAACAAGAGACCCAGTACTTC
J: TRBJ2-3; D: -; V: TRBV5-4; size: -; CDR3: CASTPPGTDTQYF; DNA: TGTGCCAGCACCCCGCCGGGCACAGATACGCAGTATTTT
J: TRBJ2-2; D: -; V: TRBV18; size: -; CDR3: CASSPITGELFF; DNA: TGTGCCAGCTCACCAATAACCGGGGAGCTGTTTTTT
J: TRBJ2-7; D: -; V: TRBV30; size: -; CDR3: CAWSIGGYEQYF; DNA: TGTGCCTGGTCTATAGGGGGCTACGAGCAGTACTTC
J: TRBJ2-3; D: TRBD1; V: TRBV10-3; size: -; CDR3: CATGTGGADTQYF; DNA: TGTGCCACTGGGACAGGGGGGGCAGATACGCAGTATTTT
J: TRBJ2-3; D: -; V: TRBV19; size: -; CDR3: CASSPQVSTDTQYF; DNA: TGTGCCAGTAGTCCCCAGGTCAGCACAGATACGCAGTATTTT
J: TRBJ1-1; D: TRBD1; V: TRBV29-1; size: -; CDR3: CSVVRTTGANTEAFF; DNA: TGCAGCGTTGTTCGGACCACAGGGGCGAACACTGAAGCTTTCTTT
J: TRBJ2-2; D: -; V: TRBV2; size: -; CDR3: CASSEAFSTGELFF; DNA: TGTGCCAGCAGTGAAGCATTTTCTACCGGGGAGCTGTTTTTT
J: TRBJ1-1; D: -; V: TRBV11-2; size: -; CDR3: CASSQLAPREQNTEAFF; DNA: TGTGCCAGCAGCCAACTAGCCCCTCGGGAGCAGAACACTGAAGCTTTCTTT
J: TRBJ2-1; D: TRBD2; V: TRBV19; size: -; CDR3: CASKAREGDEQFF; DNA: TGTGCCAGTAAGGCCCGGGAGGGCGATGAGCAGTTCTTC
J: TRBJ1-2; D: -; V: TRBV30; size: -; CDR3: CAMVETDLLGYTF; DNA: TGTGCTATGGTAGAGACAGACCTTTTGGGCTACACCTTC
J: TRBJ1-6; D: -; V: TRBV6-1; size: -; CDR3: CASSETEGSPLHF; DNA: TGTGCCAGCAGTGAAACGGAGGGTTCACCCCTCCACTTT
J: TRBJ1-1; D: -; V: TRBV29-1; size: -; CDR3: CSVVDSLKAEAFF; DNA: TGCAGCGTTGTGGACAGCCTAAAGGCTGAAGCTTTCTTT
J: TRBJ1-6; D: -; V: TRBV10-3; size: -; CDR3: CAISEREENSPLHF; DNA: TGTGCCATCAGTGAGCGCGAAGAAAATTCACCCCTCCACTTT
J: TRBJ2-3; D: -; V: TRBV27; size: -; CDR3: CASQGTRGTDTQYF; DNA: TGTGCCAGTCAGGGGACCAGGGGAACAGATACGCAGTATTTT
J: TRBJ2-7; D: -; V: TRBV6-4; size: -; CDR3: CASSEAGAGMNEQYF; DNA: TGTGCCAGCAGTGAGGCTGGGGCAGGGATGAACGAGCAGTACTTC
J: TRBJ2-3; D: TRBD1; V: TRBV30; size: -; CDR3: CAWETGVGTDTQYF; DNA: TGTGCCTGGGAAACAGGGGTGGGCACAGATACGCAGTATTTT
J: TRBJ1-2; D: TRBD1; V: TRBV18; size: -; CDR3: CASSPLVGQAIYYGYTF; DNA: TGTGCCAGCTCACCACTTGTAGGACAGGCGATTTACTATGGCTACACCTTC
J: TRBJ2-3; D: -; V: TRBV9; size: -; CDR3: CASSVQSGGGSDTQYF; DNA: TGTGCCAGCAGCGTCCAGTCCGGGGGCGGGAGTGATACGCAGTATTTT